This TCR beta chain comes out of a study of graft-versus-host responses after intestinal transplantation. Sequencing used immunoSEQ multiplex PCR; TCRdb keeps in-frame clones, though not all of them. The data show over 80,000 clones, roughly 83% seen once. V was clipped by 10 bases and J by 7 bases, with 22 bases between them. Germline V gene sequence: CDR1 MNHNY, CDR2 SVGAGI (reference sequence). This CDR3 spans 14 amino acids. This material consisted of PBMCs, taken 255 days after intestinal transplant. The chain is built from TRBV6-6 and TRBJ1-2; D remains ambiguous. This receptor was obtained from a human patient who received an intestinal transplant, so some T cells may come from the graft donor. CDR3 loop: CAIPSGSALGGYTF. CDR3 in DNA: TGTGCCATACCTAGCGGGTCTGCGTTGGGTGGCTACACCTTC.